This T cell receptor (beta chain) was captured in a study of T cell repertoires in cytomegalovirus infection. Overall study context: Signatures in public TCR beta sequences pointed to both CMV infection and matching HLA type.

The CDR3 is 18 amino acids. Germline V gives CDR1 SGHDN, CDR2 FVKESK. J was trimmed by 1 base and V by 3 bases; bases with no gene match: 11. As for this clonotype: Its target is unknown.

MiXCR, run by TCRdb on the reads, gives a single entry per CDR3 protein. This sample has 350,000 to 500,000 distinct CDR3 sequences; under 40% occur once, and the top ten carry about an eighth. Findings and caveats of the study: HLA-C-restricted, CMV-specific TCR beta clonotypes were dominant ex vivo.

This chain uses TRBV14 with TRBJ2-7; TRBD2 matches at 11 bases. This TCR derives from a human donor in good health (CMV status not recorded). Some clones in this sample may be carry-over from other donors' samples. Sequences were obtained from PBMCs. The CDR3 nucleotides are TGTGCCAGCAGCCACCGCACCCCGGGACTAGCGGATTCCTACGAGCAGTACTTC. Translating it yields CASSHRTPGLADSYEQYF.